The entry below gives a single T cell receptor (beta chain) sequence along with its context. The record originates from a study of shared clonotypes between healthy human individuals. This table comes from immunoSEQ multiplex PCR, and its TCRdb copy is limited to in-frame clones, with some not included. In the table there are about 1.5 million clones, approximately 98% of which are singletons. The CDR3 totals 13 residues. V lost 4 bases and J lost 3, with 9 bases in between. Germline loops: CDR1 SQVTM, CDR2 ANQGSEA. Each donor was a Caucasian adult residing in Nashville, Tennessee. The sample consisted of naive CD4+ T cells sorted from blood. Subset reported: CD45RA+ positively selected. The V and J genes are TRBV29-1 and TRBJ2-2; D might be TRBD2 (5 bases). This receptor was taken from a man aged 25-45 years in good health. The CDR3 here is CSVAGIDTGELFF. Written as DNA, the CDR3 is TGCAGCGTTGCGGGGATTGACACCGGGGAGCTGTTTTTT.